This passage covers 16 T cell receptor beta chains from one sample sequenced in a study of response to subunit inactivated influenza vaccine. TCRdb called the RT-PCR reads again in MiXCR, with one record for every CDR3 protein. The sample has hundreds of thousands of distinct CDR3 sequences; approximately 7.6% are singletons. Sample: PBMCs from blood, taken 23 to 25 months after vaccination. The origin of the receptors is a man in his fifties or sixties who received an inactivated influenza vaccine.

The genes are TRBV7-2 and TRBJ2-3, with D hard to call. Deletions cut 4 bases from V and 3 bases from J, with 11 bases between. Germline lookup yields CDR1 SGHTA and CDR2 FQGNSA. The CDR3 is 14 residues long. The CDR3 reads CASSSVVGTDTQYF. For the CDR3, the DNA is TGTGCCAGCAGCTCAGTCGTGGGGACAGATACGCAGTATTTT.

This clonotype came up a few times. V is TRBV10-2 and J is TRBJ2-5, with D hard to call. The germline CDR1 and CDR2 sequences are WSHSY and SAAADI. V lost 3 bases and J lost 5, with 4 bases in between. CDR3 length: 11 amino acids. The CDR3 sequence is CASSDWETQYF. In DNA, the CDR3 is TGCGCCAGCAGTGATTGGGAGACCCAGTACTTC.

In its sample, this clonotype is medium-sized. V and J are TRBV11-3 and TRBJ2-1, with D unclear. The CDR3 consists of 13 residues. Germline V gene lookup returns CDR1 SGHNT and CDR2 YENEEA. Trimming cost V 6 bases and J 5 bases, with 11 bases left between them. CDR3 sequence (DNA): TGTGCCAGCAGTAAGCCCCCGGACAATGAGCAGTTCTTC. As protein: CASSKPPDNEQFF.

The chain uses TRBV11-1 and TRBJ1-1, with D possibly TRBD1 on 5 matching bases. Trimming removed 2 bases at V and 4 bases at J, with 14 bases between. The CDR3 extends over 15 amino acids. Looked up from germline, CDR1 is SGHAT and CDR2 is FQDESV (reference sequence). The CDR3 loop is CASSLWSGPSTEAFF. The CDR3 DNA follows: TGTGCCAGCAGCTTATGGTCAGGGCCCAGCACTGAAGCTTTCTTT.

The gene calls are TRBV10-3 and TRBJ2-2; 9 bases line up with TRBD2. Per germline, CDR1 ENHRY and CDR2 SYGVKD. V gave up 3 bases and J gave up 5 bases; unmatched junction bases: 13. The CDR3 contains 18 residues. CDR3 amino acids: CAISEFMGGRALTGELFF. For the CDR3, the DNA is TGTGCCATCAGTGAATTCATGGGCGGGAGGGCCCTGACCGGGGAGCTGTTTTTT.

This clonotype was detected a few times. This rearrangement joins TRBV7-2 to TRBJ1-6, with D maybe TRBD1 (5 bases). Per germline, CDR1 SGHTA and CDR2 FQGNSA. This CDR3 is built from 16 residues. The V end was cut by 2 bases, the J end by 5 bases, with 13 bases between. Written as DNA, the CDR3 is TGTGCCAGCAGCTTATCAAGGACACGGAATAATTCACCCCTCCACTTT. Translation: CASSLSRTRNNSPLHF.

The CDR3 coding sequence is TGTGCCAGCAGCGTAGGTGGACCAAATCCCCGCACAGATACGCAGTATTTT. This codes for CASSVGGPNPRTDTQYF. This chain joins TRBV9 and TRBJ2-3; D unresolved. The CDR3 sequence is 17 residues long. CDR1 and CDR2 (germline): SGDLS, YYNGEE. V was cut by 0 bases and J by 1 base, with 15 bases left in between.

This clonotype turned up a few times. The rearrangement joins TRBV28 to TRBJ2-4; D unresolved. V was clipped by 8 bases and J by 4 bases, with 15 bases between them. Germline values: CDR1 MDHEN, CDR2 SYDVKM. The CDR3 runs to 14 residues. CDR3 protein: CASCRWAEKNIQYF. CDR3 DNA: TGTGCCAGCTGCCGCTGGGCGGAGAAAAACATTCAGTACTTC.

This clonotype was seen many times. The chain recombines TRBV12-3 or TRBV12-4 with TRBJ1-2; tentative D call: TRBD1 (5 bases). The CDR3 runs 11 residues. V lost 8 bases to trimming and J lost 10 bases, with 14 bases between them. CDR3 bases: TGTGCCAGCCGGGACTTTGGCCTCTACACCTTC. Translating gives CASRDFGLYTF.

The rearrangement links TRBV6-2 or TRBV6-3 to TRBJ2-2; TRBD2 agrees at 13 bases. Trimming cost V 2 bases and J 2 bases; bases outside gene matches: 2. The CDR3 loop spans 17 amino acids. In germline, CDR1 is MNHEY, CDR2 SVGEGT. The DNA of the CDR3 is TGTGCCAGCAGTTACGGGACTAGCGGGGTCAACACCGGGGAGCTGTTTTTT. As protein: CASSYGTSGVNTGELFF.

The V and J genes are TRBV24-1 and TRBJ2-3; 12 bases align to TRBD2. After removal of 4 bases from V and 3 bases from J, the junction contained 4 bases not matched to a gene. From germline, CDR1 is KGHDR and CDR2 SFDVKD. The CDR3 has 16 residues. Written as DNA, the CDR3 is TGTGCCACCAGTGAACTCGGACTAGCGGGGACAGATACGCAGTATTTT. This encodes CATSELGLAGTDTQYF.

The genes are TRBV11-2 and TRBJ2-2, with D hard to call. The CDR3 is made up of 16 amino acids. The germline V and J ends were trimmed by 2 bases and 0 bases, with 10 bases remaining between them. The germline CDR1 and CDR2 sequences are SGHAT and FQNNGV. The CDR3 loop reads CASSLLAKPNTGELFF. DNA of the CDR3: TGTGCCAGCAGCTTATTGGCTAAACCGAACACCGGGGAGCTGTTTTTT. The full variable domain, in which reference TRBV11-2 and TRBJ2-2 provide the parts outside the CDR3, is EAGVAQSPRYKIIEKRQSVAFWCNPISGHATLYWYQQILGQGPKLLIQFQNNGVVDDSQLPKDRFSAERLKGVDSTLKIQPAKLEDSAVYLCASSLLAKPNTGELFFGEGSRLTVL.

This clonotype has a count of ten or more. The chain links TRBV10-2 to TRBJ2-7, with 9 bases lining up with TRBD2. CDR3 size: 14 residues. Unmatched junction bases numbered 7, after V lost 7 bases and J lost 3 bases. Germline values: CDR1 WSHSY, CDR2 SAAADI. CDR3 in amino acids: CASNVGSGGYEQYF. The CDR3, as DNA: TGCGCCAGCAATGTCGGTAGCGGGGGCTACGAGCAGTACTTC.

J is TRBJ1-3 and V is TRBV9, with 7 bases identical to TRBD1. The CDR3 runs 17 residues. V trimming: 0 bases; J trimming: 0 bases; junction bases outside the gene matches: 6. Germline V CDR1 and CDR2: SGDLS, YYNGEE. The CDR3 reads CASSVASGTASGNTIYF. The CDR3 nucleotides are TGTGCCAGCAGCGTAGCCTCCGGGACAGCCTCTGGAAACACCATATATTTT.

This clonotype was observed a few times. This chain connects TRBV5-1 to TRBJ1-5, with TRBD1 matching 7 bases. The CDR3 extends over 15 amino acids. V was clipped by 7 bases and J by 4 bases; unmatched bases: 11. Germline assignment: CDR1 SGHRS and CDR2 YFSETQ. CDR3 residues: CASSSTGIGNQPQHF. CDR3 nucleotide sequence: TGCGCCAGCTCTTCGACAGGGATTGGGAATCAGCCCCAGCATTTT.

The V and J genes are TRBV6-2 or TRBV6-3 and TRBJ2-2, with D perhaps TRBD2 (6 bases). This CDR3 contains 15 residues. The germline CDR1 and CDR2 sequences are MNHEY and SVGEGT. Trimming shortened V by 6 bases and J by 6 bases, and 17 bases separated the two germline ends. The CDR3 reads CASRRGGAHSGELFF. The CDR3 nucleotides read TGTGCCAGCAGGAGAGGAGGGGCGCATTCCGGGGAGCTGTTTTTT.